Shown below are 18 T cell receptor beta chains from a single sample sequenced in a study of shared clonotypes between healthy human individuals. In the naive CD8 group, cells lacked CD45RO and were positively selected for CCR7, so terminally differentiated effector memory CD45RA+ cells were left out. Only in-frame clones appear in the TCRdb table, and some are missing; sequencing was by immunoSEQ multiplex PCR. This table has some 2.1 million clones, 85% to 95% appearing once. The material sequenced was naive CD8+ T cells from PBMCs. The receptors come from a man aged 18 to 29 in good health. Some clones in this sample may be carry-over from other donors' samples.

Note on this clone: The sample carries other DNA sequences with the same CDR3. The rearrangement links TRBV4-1 to TRBJ2-1; D ambiguous. Germline CDR1 MGHRA, CDR2 YSYEKL. This CDR3 region has 14 residues. V lost 0 bases, J lost 2 bases, and 5 bases lay in between. The DNA for the CDR3 is TGCGCCAGCAGCCAAGACTCGACCTACAATGAGCAGTTCTTC. Residues: CASSQDSTYNEQFF.

The genes are TRBV28 and TRBJ2-2; D uncertain. The V end lost 4 bases, the J end lost 5 bases, and 14 bases lay between the germline ends. Germline-derived CDR1 and CDR2 are MDHEN and SYDVKM. The CDR3 is 15 residues long. CDR3 loop: CASSSPPVGTGELFF. The CDR3 region has the DNA TGTGCCAGCAGTTCACCCCCGGTAGGGACCGGGGAGCTGTTTTTT.

The CDR3 region is CASSLARSYEQYF. The CDR3 DNA is TGTGCCAGCAGCTTAGCGAGATCATACGAGCAGTACTTC. The chain employs TRBV7-3 and TRBJ2-7, with D hard to call. The germline V gene encodes CDR1 SGHTA and CDR2 FQGTGA. This CDR3 spans 13 amino acids. With 2 bases removed from V and 4 bases from J, the gap between germline ends came to 9 bases.

The chain employs TRBV7-9 and TRBJ2-7; TRBD1 might be the D (5 bases). The CDR3 has 15 amino acids. Germline lookup yields CDR1 SEHNR and CDR2 FQNEAQ (reference sequence). Trimming shortened V by 3 bases and J by 5 bases, and 17 bases separated the two germline ends. The CDR3 region has the DNA TGTGCCAGCAGCTTCCCCCTCTCAGGGTTCAACGAGCAGTACTTC. It is translated as CASSFPLSGFNEQYF.

The table lists this clone with a count of one. This chain links TRBV6-6 with TRBJ2-7, with 9 nucleotides matching TRBD1. Germline-derived CDR1 and CDR2 are MNHNY and SVGAGI (reference sequence). Losses at the gene ends were 6 bases for V and 5 bases for J; bases not matched to a gene: 8. CDR3 length: 14 residues. The CDR3 loop reads CASSQGQGGNEQYF. CDR3 nucleotide sequence: TGTGCCAGCAGCCAGGGACAGGGAGGCAACGAGCAGTACTTC.

On this clone: The same CDR3 is also encoded by other DNA sequences in this sample. The V call is TRBV11-2, the J call TRBJ2-7; D gene ambiguous. This CDR3 is built from 12 residues. Germline values: CDR1 SGHAT, CDR2 FQNNGV. Trimming pared 2 bases from V and 3 bases from J, leaving 5 bases between. The CDR3 spells CASSLIGYEQYF. The CDR3 region has the DNA TGTGCCAGCAGCTTAATTGGCTACGAGCAGTACTTC.

A word on this clone: Other DNA sequences within the sample encode an identical CDR3. The chain employs TRBV27 and TRBJ2-7, with D perhaps TRBD1 (5 bases). This CDR3 has 15 amino acids. The V and J ends lost 0 bases and 6 bases respectively, with 15 bases between them. Germline CDR1 is MNHEY and CDR2 is SMNVEV (reference sequence). CDR3 sequence: CASSLSRTGSGEQYF. Written as DNA, the CDR3 is TGTGCCAGCAGTTTATCGAGAACAGGCTCGGGCGAGCAGTACTTC.

The chain couples TRBV27 to TRBJ2-1, with D uncertain. CDR3 size: 14 residues. The V gene lost 3 bases and the J gene lost 6 bases, with 12 bases spanning the gap. Germline V gene lookup returns CDR1 MNHEY and CDR2 SMNVEV (reference sequence). The CDR3 nucleotides are TGTGCCAGCAGTTTGTCGATCCTACGCAATGAGCAGTTCTTC. Translation gives CASSLSILRNEQFF.

The chain combines TRBV28 with TRBJ2-7; TRBD2 matches 10 bases. Trimming removed 10 bases from V and 3 bases from J; junction bases left unmatched: 9. Looked up from germline, CDR1 is MDHEN and CDR2 is SYDVKM. The CDR3 runs 14 residues. The CDR3 DNA sequence: TGTGCCACCAGAGGGACTAGCGTGGGCTACGAGCAGTACTTC. This gives the protein CATRGTSVGYEQYF.

Of note for this clone: Other DNA sequences in the same sample also yield this CDR3. The chain uses TRBV6-1 and TRBJ1-5; D possibly corresponds to TRBD1 (5 bases). The germline V gene encodes CDR1 MNHNS and CDR2 SASEGT. The CDR3 loop spans 15 amino acids. V was pared by 1 base and J by 0 bases, with 7 bases between. In DNA, the CDR3 is TGTGCCAGCAGTGAAGGACAGCTTAGCAATCAGCCCCAGCATTTT. As protein: CASSEGQLSNQPQHF.

This sequence joins TRBV4-1 and TRBJ2-7; 9 bases align to TRBD2. Germline V gene sequence: CDR1 MGHRA, CDR2 YSYEKL. The CDR3 totals 16 residues. J was trimmed by 2 bases and V by 4 bases; bases with no gene match: 9. The CDR3 sequence is CASSPTKAGGTYEQYF. Here the CDR3 DNA reads TGCGCCAGCAGCCCGACGAAAGCGGGGGGTACCTACGAGCAGTACTTC.

The gene calls are TRBV9 and TRBJ2-1; 12 nucleotides align to TRBD2. This CDR3 region has 18 residues. Germline-derived CDR1 and CDR2 are SGDLS and YYNGEE. V trimming: 4 bases; J trimming: 8 bases; junction bases outside the gene matches: 16. CDR3: CASSPQLAGGNRRYEQFF. The CDR3 DNA is TGTGCCAGCAGCCCCCAACTAGCGGGAGGAAACCGTAGGTATGAGCAGTTCTTC.

This chain uses TRBV2 with TRBJ2-7; 9 bases match TRBD1. After removal of 6 bases from V and 5 bases from J, the junction contained 11 bases not matched to a gene. This CDR3 is 15 amino acids long. Germline assignment: CDR1 SNHLY and CDR2 FYNNEI. This chain's CDR3 is CASREQGASIDEQYF. The CDR3, as DNA: TGTGCCAGCAGGGAACAGGGGGCATCGATCGACGAGCAGTACTTC.

V is TRBV19 and J is TRBJ1-1; 9 bases are a match to TRBD1. This CDR3 is 18 amino acids long. The J segment lost 4 bases and the V segment lost 5 bases, leaving 17 bases of the junction unmatched. Germline assignment: CDR1 LNHDA and CDR2 SQIVND (reference sequence). CDR3 nucleotide sequence: TGTGCCAGTAGTGGACGCCAACAGGGGGCGATCGTTGGCACTGAAGCTTTCTTT. Residues: CASSGRQQGAIVGTEAFF.

The chain has TRBV19 and TRBJ2-7; the D gene is possibly TRBD2 (5 bases). The V end was cut by 8 bases, the J end by 0 bases, with 8 bases between. CDR3 size: 12 residues. From germline, CDR1 is LNHDA and CDR2 SQIVND (reference sequence). The CDR3 region is CASGRGSYEQYF. The CDR3 region has the DNA TGTGCCAGTGGACGGGGCTCCTACGAGCAGTACTTC.

The chain combines TRBV9 with TRBJ1-3; D gene uncertain. The germline V gene encodes CDR1 SGDLS and CDR2 YYNGEE. Trimming took 0 bases from V and 4 from J, leaving 5 bases between them. The CDR3 spans 13 residues. Here the CDR3 reads CASSVGLGNTIYF. The DNA of the CDR3 is TGTGCCAGCAGCGTAGGGTTAGGAAACACCATATATTTT.

The chain couples TRBV7-3 to TRBJ2-1; D not resolved. Per the germline V gene, CDR1 is SGHTA and CDR2 is FQGTGA. The CDR3 spans 17 residues. V was cut by 6 bases and J by 1 base, with 19 bases left in between. This CDR3 reads CASSPINLGGSYNEQFF. The CDR3 nucleotides read TGTGCCAGCAGTCCGATCAACCTCGGCGGTTCCTACAATGAGCAGTTCTTC.

V gene TRBV27 combines with J gene TRBJ2-7, with 7 bases matching TRBD1. Germline V gene sequence: CDR1 MNHEY, CDR2 SMNVEV (reference sequence). The CDR3 is made up of 16 amino acids. V shed 4 bases and J 1 base; nucleotides not matched to a gene: 10. Here the CDR3 DNA reads TGTGCCAGCAGTTCATCCCGAGGGACAGTTTCCTACGAGCAGTACTTC. Encoded protein: CASSSSRGTVSYEQYF.